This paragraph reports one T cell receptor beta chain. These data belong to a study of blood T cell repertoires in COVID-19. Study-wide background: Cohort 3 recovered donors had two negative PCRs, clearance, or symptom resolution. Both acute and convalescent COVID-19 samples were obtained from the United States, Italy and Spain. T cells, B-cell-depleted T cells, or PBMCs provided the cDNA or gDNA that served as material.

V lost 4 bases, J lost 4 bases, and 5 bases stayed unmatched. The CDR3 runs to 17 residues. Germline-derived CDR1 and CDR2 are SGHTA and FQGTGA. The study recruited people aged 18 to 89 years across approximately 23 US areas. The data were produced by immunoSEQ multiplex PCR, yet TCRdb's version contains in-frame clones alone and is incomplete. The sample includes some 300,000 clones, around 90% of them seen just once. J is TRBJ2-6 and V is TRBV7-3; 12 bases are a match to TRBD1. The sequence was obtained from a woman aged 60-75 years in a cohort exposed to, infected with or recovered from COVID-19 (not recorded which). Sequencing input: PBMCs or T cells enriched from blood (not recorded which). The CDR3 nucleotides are TGTGCCAGCAGCTCCGGGACAGGGGGCTTCGGGGCCAACGTCCTGACTTTC. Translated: CASSSGTGGFGANVLTF.